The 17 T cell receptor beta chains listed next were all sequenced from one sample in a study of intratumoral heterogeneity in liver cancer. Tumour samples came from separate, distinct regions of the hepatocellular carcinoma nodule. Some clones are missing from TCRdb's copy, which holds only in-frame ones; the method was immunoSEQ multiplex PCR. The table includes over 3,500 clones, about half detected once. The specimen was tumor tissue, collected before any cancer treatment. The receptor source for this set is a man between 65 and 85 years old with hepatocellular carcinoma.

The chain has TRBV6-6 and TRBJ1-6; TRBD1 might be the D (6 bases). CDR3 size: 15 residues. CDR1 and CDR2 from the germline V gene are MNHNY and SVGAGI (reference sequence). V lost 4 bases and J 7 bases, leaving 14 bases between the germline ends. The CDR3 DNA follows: TGTGCCAGCAGTTCTGGGGGCTTTGGCAATTCACCCCTCCACTTT. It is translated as CASSSGGFGNSPLHF.

For the CDR3, the DNA is TGTGCCAGCAGTCCCTATCTAGCTAGAAACATTCAGTACTTC. The encoded protein is CASSPYLARNIQYF. The chain combines TRBV25-1 with TRBJ2-4; maybe TRBD2 (5 bases). Deletions cut 5 bases from V and 6 bases from J, with 14 bases between. The CDR3 sequence is 14 residues long. Germline V gene sequence: CDR1 MGHDK, CDR2 SYGVNS.

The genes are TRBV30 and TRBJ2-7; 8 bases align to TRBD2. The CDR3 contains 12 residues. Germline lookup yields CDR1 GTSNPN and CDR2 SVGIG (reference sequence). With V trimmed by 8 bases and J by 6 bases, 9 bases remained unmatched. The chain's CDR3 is CARGGSGGEQYF. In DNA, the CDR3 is TGTGCCAGGGGTGGGAGCGGGGGCGAGCAGTACTTC.

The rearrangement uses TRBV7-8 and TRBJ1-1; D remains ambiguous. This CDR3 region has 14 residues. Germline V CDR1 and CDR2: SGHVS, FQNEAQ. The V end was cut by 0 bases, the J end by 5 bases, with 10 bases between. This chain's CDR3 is CASSLAEVSTEAFF. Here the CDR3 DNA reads TGTGCCAGCAGCTTAGCTGAGGTCTCGACTGAAGCTTTCTTT.

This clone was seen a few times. Here the CDR3 reads CASIFNTEAFF. The CDR3 DNA reads as TGTGCCAGCATTTTCAACACTGAAGCTTTCTTT. The V call is TRBV28, the J call TRBJ1-1; the D is unclear. The length of the CDR3 is 11 residues. CDR1 MDHEN and CDR2 SYDVKM come from the germline V gene. Between the trimmed V and J ends, which lost 7 bases and 2 bases, there was a span of 5 bases.

CDR3 coding DNA: TGTGCCAGCAGTTATAGCGGGGGGGAAGAGACCCAGTACTTC. Its translation: CASSYSGGEETQYF. The genes are TRBV5-4 and TRBJ2-5, with 11 positions matching TRBD2. Trimming cost V 5 bases and J 3 bases; bases outside gene matches: 3. This CDR3 spans 14 amino acids. Germline values: CDR1 SGHNT, CDR2 YYREEE (reference sequence).

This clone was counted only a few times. DNA for the CDR3: TGCGCCAGCACTAGGGGTAGCGGGAGCACCGGGGAGCTGTTTTTT. Protein sequence: CASTRGSGSTGELFF. This rearrangement joins TRBV5-1 to TRBJ2-2; TRBD2 matches 9 bases. CDR1 and CDR2 (germline): SGHRS, YFSETQ. The CDR3 extends over 15 amino acids. The junction had 7 bases not matched to a gene; V was cut back by 6 bases and J by 4 bases.

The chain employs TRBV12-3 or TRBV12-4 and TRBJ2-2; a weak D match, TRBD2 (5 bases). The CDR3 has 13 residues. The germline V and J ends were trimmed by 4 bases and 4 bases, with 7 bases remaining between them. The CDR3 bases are TGTGCCAGCAGTTCCCGGGGCACCGGGGAGCTGTTTTTT. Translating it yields CASSSRGTGELFF.

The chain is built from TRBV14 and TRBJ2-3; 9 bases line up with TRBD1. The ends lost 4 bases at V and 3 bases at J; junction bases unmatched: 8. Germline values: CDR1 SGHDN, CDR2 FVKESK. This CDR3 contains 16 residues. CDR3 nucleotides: TGTGCCAGCAGCCTCCTCCTGGGACAGGGAACAGATACGCAGTATTTT. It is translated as CASSLLLGQGTDTQYF.

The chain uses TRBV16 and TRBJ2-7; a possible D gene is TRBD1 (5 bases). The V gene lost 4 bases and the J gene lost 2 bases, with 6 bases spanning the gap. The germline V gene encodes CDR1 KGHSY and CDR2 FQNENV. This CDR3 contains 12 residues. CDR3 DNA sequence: TGTGCCAGCAGCCCAGGGACCTACGAGCAGTACGTC. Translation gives CASSPGTYEQYV.

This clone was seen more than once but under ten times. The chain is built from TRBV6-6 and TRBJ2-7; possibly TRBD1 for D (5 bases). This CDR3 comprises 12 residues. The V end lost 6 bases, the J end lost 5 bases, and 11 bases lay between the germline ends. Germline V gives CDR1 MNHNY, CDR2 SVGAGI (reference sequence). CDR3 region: CASSRVRDEQYV. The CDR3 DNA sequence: TGTGCCAGCAGCAGGGTACGCGACGAGCAGTACGTC.

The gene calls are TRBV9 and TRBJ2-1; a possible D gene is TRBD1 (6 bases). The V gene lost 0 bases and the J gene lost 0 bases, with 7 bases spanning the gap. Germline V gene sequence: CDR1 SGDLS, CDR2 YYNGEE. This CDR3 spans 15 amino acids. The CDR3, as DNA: TGTGCCAGCAGCGTAGGGGGGCGCTCCTACAATGAGCAGTTCTTC. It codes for CASSVGGRSYNEQFF.

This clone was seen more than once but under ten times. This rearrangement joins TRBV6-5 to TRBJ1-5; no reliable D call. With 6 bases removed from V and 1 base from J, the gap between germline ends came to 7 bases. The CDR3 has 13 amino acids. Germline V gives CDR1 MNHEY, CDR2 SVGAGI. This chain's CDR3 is CASRGTSNQPQHF. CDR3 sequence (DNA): TGTGCCAGCAGGGGCACGAGCAATCAGCCCCAGCATTTT.

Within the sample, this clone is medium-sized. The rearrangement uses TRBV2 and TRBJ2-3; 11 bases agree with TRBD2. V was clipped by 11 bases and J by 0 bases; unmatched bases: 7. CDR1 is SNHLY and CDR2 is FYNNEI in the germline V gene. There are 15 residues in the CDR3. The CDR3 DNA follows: TGTGCCGGTAGCGGGGGGGTCCTTAGCACAGATACGCAGTATTTT. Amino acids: CAGSGGVLSTDTQYF.

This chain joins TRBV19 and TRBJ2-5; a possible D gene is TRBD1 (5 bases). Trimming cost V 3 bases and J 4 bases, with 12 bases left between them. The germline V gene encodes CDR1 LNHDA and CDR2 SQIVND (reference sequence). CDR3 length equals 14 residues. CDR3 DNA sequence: TGTGCCAGTAGTATGGGGCAGGGTAGAGAGACCCAGTACTTC. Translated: CASSMGQGRETQYF.

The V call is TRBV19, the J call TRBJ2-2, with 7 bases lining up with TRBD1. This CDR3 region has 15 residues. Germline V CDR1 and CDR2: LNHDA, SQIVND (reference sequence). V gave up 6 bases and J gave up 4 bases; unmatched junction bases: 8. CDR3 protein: CASRTGTDFTGELFF. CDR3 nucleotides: TGTGCCAGTAGAACCGGGACAGACTTCACCGGGGAGCTGTTTTTT.

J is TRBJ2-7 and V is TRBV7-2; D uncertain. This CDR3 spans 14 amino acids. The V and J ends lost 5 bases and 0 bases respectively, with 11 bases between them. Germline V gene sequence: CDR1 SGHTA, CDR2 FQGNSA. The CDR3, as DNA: TGTGCCAGCAGCCCCGTACCAGGCTCCTACGAGCAGTACTTC. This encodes CASSPVPGSYEQYF.